Presented here are 13 T cell receptor beta chains from one specimen sequenced in a study of blood T cell repertoires in COVID-19. Repertoires were generated with immunoSEQ multiplex PCR, while TCRdb's copy carries only in-frame clones and drops some. The data contain 80,000 to 130,000 clones, approximately 91% of them singletons. Sequencing used peripheral blood. The receptors were sampled from a man in his 60s with acute or convalescent COVID-19.

This chain links TRBV27 with TRBJ2-1; weak D call: TRBD1 (6 bases). With 6 bases removed from V and 0 bases from J, the gap between germline ends came to 12 bases. CDR1 MNHEY and CDR2 SMNVEV come from the germline V gene (reference sequence). The CDR3 is 15 amino acids. The CDR3 DNA follows: TGTGCCAGCAGACCACAGGGCAGCTCCTACAATGAGCAGTTCTTC. Translated: CASRPQGSSYNEQFF.

This chain joins TRBV14 and TRBJ2-7; D not resolved. The V and J ends lost 0 bases and 2 bases respectively, with 14 bases between them. CDR3 length equals 16 residues. Germline-derived CDR1 and CDR2 are SGHDN and FVKESK. The CDR3 DNA is TGTGCCAGCAGCCAAGAGCCCTCCGAGTATCCCTACGAGCAGTACGTC. Residues: CASSQEPSEYPYEQYV.

The CDR3 here is CASSIRDISYNEQFF. Written as DNA, the CDR3 is TGTGCCAGCTCAATCCGGGACATCTCCTACAATGAGCAGTTCTTC. The rearrangement joins TRBV18 to TRBJ2-1, with D maybe TRBD1 (6 bases). The ends were cut back, 5 bases at V and 0 bases at J, with 11 bases in the middle. This CDR3 comprises 15 residues. The germline V gene encodes CDR1 KGHSH and CDR2 LQKENI. The full variable domain, in which reference TRBV18 and TRBJ2-1 provide the parts outside the CDR3, is NAGVMQNPRHLVRRRGQEARLRCSPMKGHSHVYWYRQLPEEGLKFMVYLQKENIIDESGMPKERFSAEFPKEGPSILRIQQVVRGDSAAYFCASSIRDISYNEQFFGPGTRLTVL.

The chain uses TRBV2 and TRBJ2-2; tentatively, D is TRBD1 (5 bases). The CDR3 has 15 residues. From germline, CDR1 is SNHLY and CDR2 FYNNEI. The V end lost 6 bases, the J end lost 6 bases, and 17 bases lay between the germline ends. CDR3 amino acids: CASRLRQGKAGELFF. The CDR3 DNA sequence: TGTGCCAGCAGGCTCCGGCAGGGAAAGGCCGGGGAGCTGTTTTTT.

The CDR3 spells CASSFATGGTDTQYF. The CDR3 nucleotides are TGTGCCAGCAGTTTCGCGACAGGGGGCACAGATACGCAGTATTTT. The V call is TRBV27, the J call TRBJ2-3; 8 nucleotides line up with TRBD1. J was trimmed by 1 base and V by 3 bases; bases with no gene match: 3. This CDR3 contains 15 residues. CDR1 is MNHEY, CDR2 SMNVEV, per germline (reference sequence).

The chain carries TRBV24-1 and TRBJ2-2; 13 bases map to TRBD2. The CDR3 is 15 amino acids. Trimming at V came to 7 bases and at J to 4 bases, leaving 2 bases not matched to a gene. CDR1 and CDR2 from the germline V gene are KGHDR and SFDVKD. The CDR3, as DNA: TGTGCCACCAGGACTAGCGGGGGGCCCACCGGGGAGCTGTTTTTT. Amino acids: CATRTSGGPTGELFF.

This clone came up once. The chain carries TRBV19 and TRBJ1-1; no clear D gene. The CDR3 runs to 14 residues. Germline lookup yields CDR1 LNHDA and CDR2 SQIVND (reference sequence). Trimming pared 0 bases from V and 5 bases from J, leaving 10 bases between. CDR3 bases: TGTGCCAGTAGTATAGATCACTCGGGGACTGAAGCTTTCTTT. Its protein product is CASSIDHSGTEAFF.

This clone was seen a handful of times. V is TRBV24-1 and J is TRBJ2-4, with D unresolved. Germline values: CDR1 KGHDR, CDR2 SFDVKD. The CDR3 extends over 16 amino acids. V was clipped by 5 bases and J by 0 bases, with 13 bases between them. The DNA for the CDR3 is TGTGCCACCAGTGGGGCGTCGCCTGGAGCCAAAAACATTCAGTACTTC. Translating gives CATSGASPGAKNIQYF.

The rearrangement joins TRBV5-1 to TRBJ1-6; 7 bases line up with TRBD1. Germline loops: CDR1 SGHRS, CDR2 YFSETQ. Unmatched junction bases numbered 4, after V lost 1 base and J lost 9 bases. This CDR3 has 14 residues. The CDR3 loop is CASSLTGEFSPLHF. In DNA form, the CDR3 reads TGCGCCAGCAGCTTGACAGGGGAATTTTCACCCCTCCACTTT.

This clone has only a few counts. The J gene is TRBJ2-7, the V gene TRBV10-1, with TRBD2 as a possible D gene (5 bases). Trimming shortened V by 2 bases and J by 9 bases, and 17 bases separated the two germline ends. The CDR3 runs to 14 residues. The germline V gene has CDR1 WNHNN and CDR2 SYGVQD (reference sequence). This CDR3 reads CASSEGFPTEGQYF. As DNA, the CDR3 is TGCGCCAGCAGTGAGGGGTTCCCGACTGAGGGGCAGTACTTC.

This chain connects TRBV3-1 (or the pseudogene TRBV3-2) to TRBJ1-1, with D possibly matching TRBD1 (5 bases). Trimming shortened V by 4 bases and J by 0 bases, and 15 bases separated the two germline ends. The CDR3 is 16 amino acids. Germline loops: CDR1 LGHDT, CDR2 YNNKEL (reference sequence). CDR3 in DNA: TGTGCCAGCAGCCCCCCGGGGGGGGTCATGAACACTGAAGCTTTCTTT. Translation gives CASSPPGGVMNTEAFF.

The V call is TRBV5-8, the J call TRBJ1-1, with no clear D. The CDR3 length is 14 residues. Trimming shortened V by 3 bases and J by 4 bases, and 13 bases separated the two germline ends. Germline values: CDR1 SGHTS, CDR2 YDEGEE. CDR3 in amino acids: CASSWGGRATEAFF. CDR3 coding DNA: TGTGCCAGCAGCTGGGGAGGGAGGGCCACTGAAGCTTTCTTT.

This chain connects TRBV7-6 to TRBJ2-2; TRBD1 agrees at 7 bases. This CDR3 comprises 15 residues. CDR1 is SGHVS and CDR2 is FNYEAQ in the germline V gene. V dropped 1 base and J dropped 1; count of bases not matched to a gene: 0. CDR3 loop: CASSLGQGNTGELFF. CDR3 coding DNA: TGTGCCAGCAGCTTAGGACAGGGGAACACCGGGGAGCTGTTTTTT.